This is a list of T cell receptor beta chains from one sample in a study of blood T cell repertoires in COVID-19. Repertoires were generated with immunoSEQ multiplex PCR, while TCRdb's copy carries only in-frame clones and drops some. The sample carries approximately 440,000 clones, 80% to 95% recorded once. The specimen was PBMCs or T cells enriched from blood (not recorded which). The receptor source for this set is a man aged 18 to 29 who had recovered from COVID-19. The CDR3 runs from the conserved cysteine through the conserved F or W. A D gene is named only where the DNA matches it firmly. Some rows mark clone size as missing; the rest say once, few, many or name a class of expanded clone.

j_call | v_call | clone_size | d_call | cdr3_nt | cdr3_aa
TRBJ1-3 | TRBV19 | - | - | TGTGCCAGTAGTGCTGAAGGGGGTACTGGAAACACCATATATTTT | CASSAEGGTGNTIYF
TRBJ1-6 | TRBV20-1 | - | TRBD1 | TGCAGTGCTAGTCAGGGGGCCACATATAATTCACCCCTCCACTTT | CSASQGATYNSPLHF
TRBJ1-3 | TRBV3-1/TRBV3-2 | few | - | TGTGCCAGCAGCCCCCGAGTTAACACCATATATTTT | CASSPRVNTIYF
TRBJ2-2 | TRBV6-5 | - | TRBD2 | TGTGCCAGCAGGGGCGGGAGATCGGGGACCGGGGAGCTGTTTTTT | CASRGGRSGTGELFF
TRBJ2-7 | TRBV3-1/TRBV3-2 | once | TRBD2 | TGTGCCAGCGGAACTTGGACTAGCGGATCCTACGAGCAGTACTTC | CASGTWTSGSYEQYF
TRBJ2-3 | TRBV7-9 | - | - | TGTGCCAGCAGCTTGGGGGGAGGCGTCGATACGCAGTATTTT | CASSLGGGVDTQYF
TRBJ2-3 | TRBV7-9 | - | - | TGTGCCAGCAGCTCTAGCACAGATACGCAGTATTTT | CASSSSTDTQYF
TRBJ1-1 | TRBV5-4 | - | TRBD1 | TGTGCCAGCAGCGTCCGACAGGGCATGAACACTGAAGCTTTCTTT | CASSVRQGMNTEAFF
TRBJ1-2 | TRBV14 | few | TRBD1 | TGTGCCAGCAGCCAAGACCTACAGGGGGGAGGCTACACCTTC | CASSQDLQGGGYTF
TRBJ1-1 | TRBV27 | - | - | TGTGCCAGCAGTTTATCTTCCCGGAACACTGAAGCTTTCTTT | CASSLSSRNTEAFF
TRBJ1-1 | TRBV5-4 | - | - | TGTGCCAGCAGCTTGGTGCAGGGGTCGGGCACTGAAGCTTTCTTT | CASSLVQGSGTEAFF
TRBJ2-3 | TRBV18 | - | - | TGTGCCAGCTCACCCCGTAGCGGCTCAGGAGATACGCAGTATTTT | CASSPRSGSGDTQYF
TRBJ1-5 | TRBV28 | - | - | TGTGCCAGCAGGCCTCCCGGGGGGGCCCAGCCCCAGCATTTT | CASRPPGGAQPQHF
TRBJ2-1 | TRBV11-3 | - | - | TGTGCCAGCAGCTTAGATCGTAGCGGCCCCTCTAATGAGCAGTTCTTC | CASSLDRSGPSNEQFF
TRBJ1-3 | TRBV3-1/TRBV3-2 | - | - | TGTGCCAGCAGCCAAGGATACCGGTCGGACACCATATATTTT | CASSQGYRSDTIYF